Detailed here is one TCR beta chain. Its antigen is still unknown. The sample originates from a study of cytomegalovirus exposure and HLA in healthy donors. On the study more broadly: Researchers found that more than 70% of fewer than 450 genotyped donors fell within the Caucasian-associated ancestry cluster.

A multiplex PCR was run with 60 Vbeta primers and 13 Jbeta primers. Repertoires were generated with immunoSEQ multiplex PCR, while TCRdb's copy carries only in-frame clones and drops some. The table lists under 50,000 clones. Findings and limits, study-wide: Being productive about 87% or about 30% of the time was typical of most TCR beta V segments in an earlier analysis. For TCR beta chains, V- and J-gene trimming was later linked to a missense DCLRE1C variant. Several of the most significant clusters appeared, in a later analysis, to be linked to common viral pathogens.

The J segment lost 5 bases and the V segment lost 3 bases, leaving 7 bases of the junction unmatched. Germline V gene data show CDR1 as MNHEY and CDR2 as SVGAGI. The CDR3 spans 16 residues. This sequence originates from a male donor in good health and CMV-seronegative. This chain joins TRBV6-5 and TRBJ2-3; 11 nucleotides line up with TRBD2. The material sequenced was PBMCs. The CDR3 spells CASSYPTSGGEDTQYF. The CDR3 DNA follows: TGTGCCAGCAGTTATCCCACTAGCGGGGGTGAAGATACGCAGTATTTT.